The 22 T cell receptor beta chains in this list originate from one sample, sequenced in a study of blood T cell repertoires in COVID-19. Assay: immunoSEQ multiplex PCR; the TCRdb copy retains only in-frame clones and omits some. In the table there are more than 250,000 clones, around 80% of which are singletons. Sequenced material: peripheral blood. The receptors shown here come from a woman aged 50 to 65 with acute or convalescent COVID-19.

V is TRBV5-1 and J is TRBJ2-7; D call uncertain. This CDR3 comprises 14 residues. The germline V gene encodes CDR1 SGHRS and CDR2 YFSETQ. V shed 4 bases and J shed 1 base, with 12 bases lying between them. DNA for the CDR3: TGCGCCAGCAGCGAGACGACACCTTCCTACGAGCAGTACGTC. Translated, it gives CASSETTPSYEQYV.

The chain has TRBV6-1 and TRBJ1-2, with 10 bases aligning to TRBD1. Germline assignment: CDR1 MNHNS and CDR2 SASEGT. With V trimmed by 2 bases and J by 4 bases, 4 bases remained unmatched. This CDR3 has 15 amino acids. CDR3 sequence (DNA): TGTGCCAGCAGTGAAATGGGACAGGGGCTCTATGGCTACACCTTC. Encoded protein: CASSEMGQGLYGYTF.

V gene TRBV15 combines with J gene TRBJ2-7; D may be TRBD1 (5 bases). Germline-derived CDR1 and CDR2 are LNHNV and YYDKDF (reference sequence). Trimming took 6 bases from V and 3 from J, leaving 12 bases between them. This CDR3 spans 13 amino acids. The CDR3 reads CATRLQGSYEQYF. The CDR3 region has the DNA TGTGCCACCAGACTTCAGGGCAGCTACGAGCAGTACTTC.

About this clone itself: Other DNA sequences of this sample code for an identical CDR3. This chain joins TRBV18 and TRBJ2-1; 13 nucleotides align to TRBD2. Trimming removed 4 bases from V and 4 bases from J; junction bases left unmatched: 1. Per germline, CDR1 KGHSH and CDR2 LQKENI. The CDR3 loop spans 15 amino acids. The CDR3 is CASSRGLAGYNEQFF. In nucleotides, the CDR3 is TGTGCCAGCTCACGGGGACTAGCGGGATACAATGAGCAGTTCTTC.

The chain is built from TRBV5-6 and TRBJ1-6, with TRBD1 identical over 8 bases. Germline CDR1 reads SGHDT; CDR2 reads YYEEEE. The CDR3 extends over 14 amino acids. Trimming removed 3 bases from V and 10 bases from J; junction bases left unmatched: 6. CDR3 nucleotides: TGTGCCAGCAGCTCGGGGACAGGTGAATCACCCCTCCACTTT. It specifies CASSSGTGESPLHF.

This chain links TRBV9 with TRBJ2-5; D perhaps matches TRBD2 (6 bases). Germline V gene data show CDR1 as SGDLS and CDR2 as YYNGEE. With 5 bases removed from V and 0 bases from J, the gap between germline ends came to 20 bases. The CDR3 totals 17 residues. The DNA for the CDR3 is TGTGCCAGCAGTTCAACCGGGACTCAATTGTACCAAGAGACCCAGTACTTC. Its translation: CASSSTGTQLYQETQYF.

This chain links TRBV5-1 with TRBJ1-1; 10 positions agree with TRBD1. The V gene's germline CDR1 is SGHRS and CDR2 YFSETQ. This CDR3 has 13 amino acids. The V and J ends lost 7 bases and 4 bases, in that order; junction bases with no gene match: 4. Written as DNA, the CDR3 is TGCGCCAGCGGACGGACAGGGGGCACTGAAGCTTTCTTT. This encodes CASGRTGGTEAFF.

The gene calls are TRBV4-1 and TRBJ1-4, with 7 bases fitting TRBD1. The CDR3 extends over 17 amino acids. Germline V gives CDR1 MGHRA, CDR2 YSYEKL. V lost 3 bases, J lost 0 bases, and 7 bases stayed unmatched. CDR3 bases: TGCGCCAGCAGCCACGACAGGGACTTCGCAACTAATGAAAAACTGTTTTTT. Encoded protein: CASSHDRDFATNEKLFF.

This rearrangement joins TRBV4-3 to TRBJ2-3, with 7 bases fitting TRBD2. The CDR3 sequence is 17 residues long. The junction had 12 bases not matched to a gene; V was cut back by 4 bases and J by 2 bases. Germline CDR1 and CDR2: LGHNA and YSLEER. CDR3 nucleotide sequence: TGCGCCAGCAGCCGCGGTGGGCTAGCGGTCCACACAGATACGCAGTATTTT. It is translated as CASSRGGLAVHTDTQYF.

In the case of this clone: Other nucleotide sequences in the sample specify the same CDR3. CDR3: CASSLGLAGDTQYF. The DNA for the CDR3 is TGCGCCAGCAGCTTGGGACTAGCGGGAGATACGCAGTATTTT. V usage is TRBV5-1 and J usage is TRBJ2-3, with 10 bases matching TRBD2. Germline trimming cut 0 bases from V and 5 bases from J; bases unmatched to any gene: 0. The V gene's germline CDR1 is SGHRS and CDR2 YFSETQ. This CDR3 has 14 amino acids.

This chain links TRBV20-1 with TRBJ2-7; 8 bases agree with TRBD1. The CDR3 consists of 14 residues. The junction had 11 bases not matched to a gene; V was cut back by 3 bases and J by 7 bases. Germline V gene data show CDR1 as DFQATT and CDR2 as SNEGSKA (reference sequence). CDR3 residues: CSASIGTGLREQYF. The CDR3 DNA sequence: TGCAGTGCTAGTATCGGGACAGGCTTGAGGGAGCAGTACTTC.

The rearrangement joins TRBV9 to TRBJ2-5; D might be TRBD1 (6 bases). Deletions cut 3 bases from V and 1 base from J, with 16 bases between. Looked up from germline, CDR1 is SGDLS and CDR2 is YYNGEE. The CDR3 totals 16 residues. CDR3 protein: CASSALQGSVQETQYF. CDR3 bases: TGTGCCAGCAGCGCACTACAGGGCTCTGTCCAAGAGACCCAGTACTTC.

The V call is TRBV11-1, the J call TRBJ2-5; no firm D call. The germline V gene has CDR1 SGHAT and CDR2 FQDESV (reference sequence). The length of the CDR3 is 13 residues. Trimming stripped 1 base from V and 1 base from J, with 4 bases between. DNA for the CDR3: TGTGCCAGCAGCTTAGGGGCCCAAGAGACCCAGTACTTC. Encoded protein: CASSLGAQETQYF.

V is TRBV28 and J is TRBJ2-3; 13 positions agree with TRBD2. From germline, CDR1 is MDHEN and CDR2 SYDVKM. This CDR3 is built from 17 residues. V dropped 5 bases and J dropped 6; count of bases not matched to a gene: 11. The CDR3 coding sequence is TGTGCCAGCAGTCCCTCACTAGCGGGGGGGCTTCAGGATACGCAGTATTTT. This gives the protein CASSPSLAGGLQDTQYF.

The chain combines TRBV30 with TRBJ2-4; 11 bases agree with TRBD1. Trimming took 7 bases from V and 6 from J; bases not matched to a gene: 14. The V gene's germline CDR1 is GTSNPN and CDR2 SVGIG (reference sequence). The CDR3 runs to 16 residues. This CDR3 is CALEVRDRGGRNIQYF. The CDR3 region has the DNA TGTGCCTTAGAAGTCCGGGACAGGGGGGGAAGAAACATTCAGTACTTC.

The chain is built from TRBV6-5 and TRBJ1-6, with 9 bases identical to TRBD1. The germline V gene encodes CDR1 MNHEY and CDR2 SVGAGI. The CDR3 is 15 residues long. With V trimmed by 3 bases and J by 10 bases, 7 bases remained unmatched. CDR3 sequence (DNA): TGTGCCAGCAGTTATTTTAGGACAGGGGAGTCACCCCTCCACTTT. This encodes CASSYFRTGESPLHF.

The chain employs TRBV9 and TRBJ2-5; 9 bases line up with TRBD2. Germline CDR1 SGDLS, CDR2 YYNGEE. With V trimmed by 0 bases and J by 4 bases, 4 bases remained unmatched. This CDR3 is 15 amino acids long. CDR3 protein: CASSVGGTSRETQYF. For the CDR3, the DNA is TGTGCCAGCAGCGTAGGTGGGACTAGCAGAGAGACCCAGTACTTC. The whole variable domain, remainder taken from reference TRBV9 and TRBJ2-5, is DSGVTQTPKHLITATGQRVTLRCSPRSGDLSVYWYQQSLDQGLQFLIQYYNGEERAKGNILERFSAQQFPDLHSELNLSSLELGDSALYFCASSVGGTSRETQYFGPGTRLLVL.

The chain carries TRBV7-2 and TRBJ2-5, with TRBD1 as a possible D gene (6 bases). Germline-derived CDR1 and CDR2 are SGHTA and FQGNSA. The CDR3 spans 13 residues. V lost 5 bases to trimming and J lost 2 bases, with 9 bases between them. The CDR3 DNA is TGTGCCAGCAGCAGACAGGTTCAAGAGACCCAGTACTTC. It encodes CASSRQVQETQYF.

The chain links TRBV5-5 to TRBJ2-2; a weak D match, TRBD1 (6 bases). The V end lost 7 bases, the J end lost 4 bases, and 14 bases lay between the germline ends. The CDR3 consists of 14 residues. Germline CDR1 and CDR2: SGHKS and YYEKEE (reference sequence). The CDR3 DNA is TGTGCCAGCCGGCCGGGACACTTCACCGGGGAGCTGTTTTTT. The encoded protein is CASRPGHFTGELFF.

The sample holds one count of this clone. This chain joins TRBV6-5 and TRBJ1-3; no definite D call. The CDR3 is 15 residues long. Germline values: CDR1 MNHEY, CDR2 SVGAGI. V was clipped by 4 bases and J by 0 bases, with 10 bases between them. The CDR3 DNA follows: TGTGCCAGCAGTTTCTCCGGGAGCTCTGGAAACACCATATATTTT. As protein: CASSFSGSSGNTIYF.

The chain combines TRBV3-1 (or the pseudogene TRBV3-2) with TRBJ1-2, with 10 bases aligning to TRBD1. In germline, CDR1 is LGHDT, CDR2 YNNKEL (reference sequence). This CDR3 region has 16 residues. V shed 2 bases and J 9 bases; nucleotides not matched to a gene: 12. The CDR3 coding sequence is TGTGCCAGCAGCCAAAGGGCCGGGACAGGGGCGTTCAGCTACACCTTC. Translation: CASSQRAGTGAFSYTF.

The rearrangement links TRBV30 to TRBJ1-6; D is possibly TRBD1 (6 bases). Germline CDR1 reads GTSNPN; CDR2 reads SVGIG (reference sequence). This CDR3 contains 15 residues. The V gene lost 3 bases and the J gene lost 2 bases, with 11 bases spanning the gap. CDR3 in DNA: TGTGCCTGGAGCATACAGGGCCCCTATAATTCACCCCTCCACTTT. It codes for CAWSIQGPYNSPLHF.